This record concerns one TCR beta chain sequence. Its antigen is still unknown. The data belong to a study of cytomegalovirus exposure and HLA in healthy donors. Broader study findings: Most TCR sequences proved rare, with some public TCRs found in many donors.

The CDR3 is 18 amino acids. The method was immunoSEQ multiplex PCR; TCRdb's version includes in-frame clones alone and lacks a portion of them. This table has 120,000 or so clones, about 84% appearing once. The source of this sequence is a man aged 18 to 30 in good health and CMV-seronegative. Sequencing was performed on PBMCs. The V and J genes are TRBV21-1 and TRBJ2-2; TRBD1 is taken as the D call from the table, unchecked against the DNA. TRBV21-1 is annotated as a pseudogene. This CDR3 is CASSGTGNVPNNTGELFF. The CDR3 bases are TGTGCCAGCAGCGGGACAGGGAATGTCCCAAACAACACCGGGGAGCTGTTTTTT.